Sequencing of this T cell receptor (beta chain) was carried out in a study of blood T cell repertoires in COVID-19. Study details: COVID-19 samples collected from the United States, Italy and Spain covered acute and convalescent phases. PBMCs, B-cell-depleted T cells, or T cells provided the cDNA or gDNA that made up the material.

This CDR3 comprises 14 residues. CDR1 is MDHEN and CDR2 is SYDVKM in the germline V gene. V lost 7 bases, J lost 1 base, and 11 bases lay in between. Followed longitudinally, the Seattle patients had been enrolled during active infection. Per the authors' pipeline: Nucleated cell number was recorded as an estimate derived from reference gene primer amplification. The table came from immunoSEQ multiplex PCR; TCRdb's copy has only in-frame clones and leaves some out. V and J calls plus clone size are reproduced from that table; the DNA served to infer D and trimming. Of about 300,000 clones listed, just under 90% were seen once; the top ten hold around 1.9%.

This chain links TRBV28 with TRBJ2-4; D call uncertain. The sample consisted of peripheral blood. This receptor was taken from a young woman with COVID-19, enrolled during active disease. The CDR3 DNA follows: TGTGCCAGCACTCCCGTCGTGGCCAAAAACATTCAGTACTTC. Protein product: CASTPVVAKNIQYF.